This T cell receptor (beta chain) was sequenced for a study of cytomegalovirus exposure and HLA in healthy donors. As to this clone: Its target is unknown.

This CDR3 has 17 amino acids. V shed 5 bases and J shed 1 base, with 19 bases lying between them. The germline V gene has CDR1 SGHAT and CDR2 FQNNGV. The PCR had 60 Vbeta and 13 Jbeta primers. This table comes from immunoSEQ multiplex PCR, and its TCRdb copy is limited to in-frame clones, with some not included. Of 81,000 or so clones listed, about three quarters are singletons. Study outcomes and limitations: One variant, a missense change in DCLRE1C, was linked in a later analysis to TCR beta V- and J-gene trimming. With high specificity and sensitivity, the classifier reportedly diagnosed cytomegalovirus status. A previous analysis found most TCR beta V segments productive roughly 90% or roughly 30% of the time.

The sequence derives from a man aged 45-65 years in good health and CMV-seropositive. The rearrangement joins TRBV11-2 to TRBJ2-3, with D perhaps TRBD2 (5 bases). The sequenced material came from PBMCs. CDR3 bases: TGTGCCAGCAGCCCATGGACCGGGGTTAGTGGCACAGATACGCAGTATTTT. Translation: CASSPWTGVSGTDTQYF.